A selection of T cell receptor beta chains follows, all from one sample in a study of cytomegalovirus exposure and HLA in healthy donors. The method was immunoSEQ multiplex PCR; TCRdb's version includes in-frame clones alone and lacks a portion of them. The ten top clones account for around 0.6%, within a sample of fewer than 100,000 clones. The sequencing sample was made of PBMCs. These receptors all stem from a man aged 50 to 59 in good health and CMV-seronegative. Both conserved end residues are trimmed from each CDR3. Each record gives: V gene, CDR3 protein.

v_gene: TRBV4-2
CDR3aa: ASSQERGQGSGYT

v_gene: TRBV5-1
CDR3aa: ASSSRDRGDYGYT

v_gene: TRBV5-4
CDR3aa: ASSVDGLANYGYT

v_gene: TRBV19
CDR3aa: ASSIPNNRGYEQY

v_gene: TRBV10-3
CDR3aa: AISAGLAGVH

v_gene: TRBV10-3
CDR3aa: AISDAGTATTEAF

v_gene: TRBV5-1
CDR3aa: ASSIGQVQETQY

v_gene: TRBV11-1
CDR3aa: ASSRRGLAYGYT

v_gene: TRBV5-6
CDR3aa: ASSLGANTEAF

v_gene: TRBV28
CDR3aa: ASSRQGVEKLF

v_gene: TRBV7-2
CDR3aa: ASSPQGANPYGYT

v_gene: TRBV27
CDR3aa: ASNLGEPRTDTQY

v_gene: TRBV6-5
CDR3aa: ASSYLSGGSYEQY

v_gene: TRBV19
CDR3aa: ASSLQRAYEQY

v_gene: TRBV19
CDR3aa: ASTLSRGGFDEQF

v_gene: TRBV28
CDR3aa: ASSPDSSGANVLT

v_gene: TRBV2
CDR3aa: ASSLPGVYEQY

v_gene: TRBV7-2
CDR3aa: ASSLVKGAVTEAF

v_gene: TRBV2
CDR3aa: ASTRRGGVETQY

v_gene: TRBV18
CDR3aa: ASSPISDRSYGYT

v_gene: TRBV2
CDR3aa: ASSERTAREDTEAF

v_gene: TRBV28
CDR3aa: ASSLGTGGAYGYT

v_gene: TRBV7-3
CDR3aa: ASSFSGQGAGNTIY

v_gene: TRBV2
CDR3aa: ASSDMGQGAYEQY

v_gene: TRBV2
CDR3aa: ASSGEGPNTGELF

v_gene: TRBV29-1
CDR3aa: SVVRGDRIWITEAF

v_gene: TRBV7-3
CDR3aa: ASRMDGQAHQPQH

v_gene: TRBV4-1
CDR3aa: ASSKDYLAGGNQETQY

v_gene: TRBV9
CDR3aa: ASSRQGRTYGYT

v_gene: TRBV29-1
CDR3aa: SVEDWGGLGGYT

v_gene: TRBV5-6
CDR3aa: ASSLGQGADTQY

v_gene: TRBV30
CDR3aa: AWKGGDRGDNEQF

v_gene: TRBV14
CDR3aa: ASSQGTANTEAF

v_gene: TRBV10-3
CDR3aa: AIRGTGNQPQH

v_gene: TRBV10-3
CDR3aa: AISPDREQPQH

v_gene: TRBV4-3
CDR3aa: ASSQERGSGGNTIY

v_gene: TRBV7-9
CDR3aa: ASSSQGYEQY

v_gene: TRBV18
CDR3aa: ASSRQGEQY

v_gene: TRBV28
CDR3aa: ASSLWRLAGGPGELF

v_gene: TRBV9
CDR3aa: ASSAGGGELF